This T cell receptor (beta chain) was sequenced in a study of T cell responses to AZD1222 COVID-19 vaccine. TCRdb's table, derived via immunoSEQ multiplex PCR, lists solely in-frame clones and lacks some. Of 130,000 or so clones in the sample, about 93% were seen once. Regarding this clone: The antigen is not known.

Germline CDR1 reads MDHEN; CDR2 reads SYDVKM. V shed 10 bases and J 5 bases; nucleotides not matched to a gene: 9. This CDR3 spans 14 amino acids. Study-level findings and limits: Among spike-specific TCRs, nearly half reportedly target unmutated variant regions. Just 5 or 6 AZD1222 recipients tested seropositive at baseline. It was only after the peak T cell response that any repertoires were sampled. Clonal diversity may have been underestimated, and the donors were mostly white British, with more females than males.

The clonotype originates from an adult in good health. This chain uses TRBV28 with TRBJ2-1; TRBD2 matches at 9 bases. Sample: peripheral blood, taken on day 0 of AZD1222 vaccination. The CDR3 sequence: CANSPSSGNNEQFF. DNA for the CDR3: TGTGCCAACTCCCCTTCTAGCGGGAACAATGAGCAGTTCTTC.